These 24 T cell receptor beta chains were sequenced from one sample in a study of early stage breast cancer tumors. Profiling relied on immunoSEQ multiplex PCR, and the TCRdb table lists in-frame clones only, not all of them. The table has about 48,000 clones, 65% to 90% seen once. The sample was blood. The receptors originated from a person in their fifties with breast cancer.

The rearrangement uses TRBV11-2 and TRBJ2-2; 12 nucleotides line up with TRBD2. This CDR3 spans 17 amino acids. The germline V gene has CDR1 SGHAT and CDR2 FQNNGV. With 3 bases clipped from V and 6 bases from J, the junction kept 8 bases outside the gene matches. CDR3: CASSFASGGALAGELFF. CDR3 nucleotides: TGTGCCAGCAGCTTTGCTAGCGGGGGGGCCCTCGCCGGGGAGCTGTTTTTT.

The rearrangement uses TRBV5-1 and TRBJ2-1; D call uncertain. Germline assignment: CDR1 SGHRS and CDR2 YFSETQ. Trimming pared 0 bases from V and 6 bases from J, leaving 13 bases between. The CDR3 spans 15 residues. CDR3 bases: TGCGCCAGCAGCTTGGAGGTCGGCGTGGGCAATGAGCAGTTCTTC. Its protein is CASSLEVGVGNEQFF.

This chain joins TRBV28 and TRBJ1-2, with D uncertain. Germline lookup yields CDR1 MDHEN and CDR2 SYDVKM. This CDR3 is built from 14 residues. Trimming took off 11 bases at V and 8 bases at J, with 24 bases between the two ends. As DNA, the CDR3 is TGTGCCTCTCGCCTTACATCGGGTCTCCGCGGCTACACCTTC. It is translated as CASRLTSGLRGYTF.

This clone was detected once. This chain uses TRBV19 with TRBJ1-2; TRBD1 aligns across 7 bases. The CDR3 covers 14 residues. The ends lost 6 bases at V and 4 bases at J; junction bases unmatched: 8. In germline, CDR1 is LNHDA, CDR2 SQIVND (reference sequence). The CDR3, as DNA: TGTGCCAGTAGCACCTTCGACAGGGCCTATGGCTACACCTTC. Residues: CASSTFDRAYGYTF.

The rearrangement joins TRBV28 to TRBJ2-5, with TRBD2 matching over 8 bases. The CDR3 consists of 14 residues. Trimming removed 5 bases from V and 5 bases from J; junction bases left unmatched: 7. Germline CDR1 MDHEN, CDR2 SYDVKM. The DNA for the CDR3 is TGTGCCAGCAGTACTCCCGGGAGGGGGGAGACCCAGTACTTC. Residues: CASSTPGRGETQYF.

The CDR3 DNA sequence: TGTGCCAGCAGCAACTCTTTTTCCGGGACAGGGGGAACCTACGAGCAGTACTTC. This codes for CASSNSFSGTGGTYEQYF. V gene TRBV9 combines with J gene TRBJ2-7; 11 positions agree with TRBD1. The V gene's germline CDR1 is SGDLS and CDR2 YYNGEE. V lost 4 bases, J lost 2 bases, and 14 bases stayed unmatched. The length of the CDR3 is 18 residues. Full variable domain (missing parts from reference TRBV9 and TRBJ2-7): DSGVTQTPKHLITATGQRVTLRCSPRSGDLSVYWYQQSLDQGLQFLIQYYNGEERAKGNILERFSAQQFPDLHSELNLSSLELGDSALYFCASSNSFSGTGGTYEQYFGPGTRLTVT.

This clone was counted between two and nine times. The gene calls are TRBV4-3 and TRBJ2-7, with no clear D. The germline V and J ends were trimmed by 0 bases and 0 bases, with 9 bases remaining between them. This CDR3 region has 15 residues. In germline, CDR1 is LGHNA, CDR2 YSLEER. As DNA, the CDR3 is TGCGCCAGCAGCCAAGAAGGGCAGGTCTCCTACGAGCAGTACTTC. It is translated as CASSQEGQVSYEQYF.

In DNA form, the CDR3 reads TGCGCCAGCAGCTCCGAAGGACTAGGAGGGAACGTTCAGTACTTC. Protein: CASSSEGLGGNVQYF. The V gene is TRBV5-1, the J gene TRBJ2-4; TRBD2 matches at 7 bases. The CDR3 contains 15 residues. V lost 3 bases, J lost 11 bases, and 14 bases stayed unmatched. Germline V gene sequence: CDR1 SGHRS, CDR2 YFSETQ.

The gene calls are TRBV27 and TRBJ2-2, with 8 positions matching TRBD1. Germline assignment: CDR1 MNHEY and CDR2 SMNVEV (reference sequence). The CDR3 spans 14 residues. The junction had 8 bases not matched to a gene; V was cut back by 5 bases and J by 9 bases. The CDR3 DNA sequence: TGTGCCAGCAGTATCGGACAGGGAAGGAGGGAGCTGTTTTTT. It translates to CASSIGQGRRELFF.

The CDR3 region is CASSYGNPDREKLFF. CDR3 DNA: TGTGCCAGCAGTTACGGGAACCCGGATAGGGAAAAACTGTTTTTT. This chain connects TRBV6-5 to TRBJ1-4, with D unclear. The CDR3 is made up of 15 amino acids. Trimming removed 2 bases from V and 8 bases from J, with 15 bases in between. The germline V gene has CDR1 MNHEY and CDR2 SVGAGI.

This clone was observed a handful of times. This chain uses TRBV28 with TRBJ1-3; D unresolved. The CDR3 is 15 residues long. CDR1 is MDHEN and CDR2 is SYDVKM in the germline V gene. V was trimmed by 2 bases and J by 0 bases, leaving 8 bases between them. As DNA, the CDR3 is TGTGCCAGCAGTTTAGGGTGGATCTCTGGAAACACCATATATTTT. It codes for CASSLGWISGNTIYF.

The chain employs TRBV19 and TRBJ2-1, with 9 bases aligning to TRBD1. CDR1 and CDR2 from the germline V gene are LNHDA and SQIVND (reference sequence). The length of the CDR3 is 15 residues. V shed 4 bases and J 1 base; nucleotides not matched to a gene: 2. CDR3 in amino acids: CASSTDRGSYNEQFF. The CDR3 coding sequence is TGTGCCAGTAGTACCGACAGGGGGTCCTACAATGAGCAGTTCTTC.

This clone came up once. This chain uses TRBV19 with TRBJ1-4, with D unclear. Trimming left V 0 bases short and J 7 bases short, with 6 bases between. The CDR3 extends over 13 amino acids. Germline values: CDR1 LNHDA, CDR2 SQIVND (reference sequence). The CDR3 DNA follows: TGTGCCAGTAGTATAGATCGTGGTGAAAAACTGTTTTTT. Protein product: CASSIDRGEKLFF.

This clone was picked up one time. V is TRBV10-3 and J is TRBJ2-2; no firm D call. The CDR3 contains 15 residues. Looked up from germline, CDR1 is ENHRY and CDR2 is SYGVKD. Trimming pared 2 bases from V and 4 bases from J, leaving 11 bases between. DNA for the CDR3: TGTGCCATCAGTGAGCTAGACGTTGGCACCGGGGAGCTGTTTTTT. It yields the protein CAISELDVGTGELFF.

The chain carries TRBV27 and TRBJ2-7; no definite D call. Trimming took 1 base from V and 5 from J, leaving 12 bases between them. CDR3 size: 14 residues. Germline V gene lookup returns CDR1 MNHEY and CDR2 SMNVEV (reference sequence). CDR3 DNA sequence: TGTGCCAGCAGTTTATGGGCCGGGTTGAACGAGCAGTACTTC. It encodes CASSLWAGLNEQYF.

This chain joins TRBV29-1 and TRBJ1-2; tentatively, D is TRBD1 (5 bases). V lost 7 bases, J lost 3 bases, and 9 bases lay in between. Per the germline V gene, CDR1 is SQVTM and CDR2 is ANQGSEA. There are 11 residues in the CDR3. The CDR3 DNA is TGCAGCGGGGGCCAGGACTATGGCTACACCTTC. This codes for CSGGQDYGYTF. The variable domain in full, with the rest retrieved from reference TRBV29-1 and TRBJ1-2, is SAVISQKPSRDICQRGTSLTIQCQVDSQVTMMFWYRQQPGQSLTLIATANQGSEATYESGFVIDKFPISRPNLTFSTLTVSNMSPEDSSIYLCSGGQDYGYTFGSGTRLTVV.

This clone has more than one count but fewer than ten. The J gene is TRBJ1-1, the V gene TRBV19; D gene ambiguous. Germline V gives CDR1 LNHDA, CDR2 SQIVND (reference sequence). The V and J ends lost 7 bases and 7 bases respectively, with 19 bases between them. The CDR3 has 14 residues. CDR3 loop: CASTPRYPAGEAFF. The CDR3 nucleotides read TGTGCCAGTACCCCCCGCTATCCGGCAGGTGAAGCTTTCTTT.

The rearrangement uses TRBV19 and TRBJ2-6; D perhaps matches TRBD1 (7 bases). Germline V gene lookup returns CDR1 LNHDA and CDR2 SQIVND (reference sequence). This CDR3 is 16 amino acids long. Trimming removed 11 bases at V and 3 bases at J, with 20 bases between. The CDR3 coding sequence is TGTGCCTCGAAGTGGGCAGGGGGAGGTGGGGCCAACGTCCTGACTTTC. Protein: CASKWAGGGGANVLTF.

This clone occurred once. V usage is TRBV6-5 and J usage is TRBJ2-5; no firm D call. Deletions cut 0 bases from V and 4 bases from J, with 9 bases between. The CDR3 extends over 14 amino acids. Germline V gives CDR1 MNHEY, CDR2 SVGAGI. CDR3 region: CASSYSRWSETQYF. The CDR3 nucleotides read TGTGCCAGCAGTTACTCGAGGTGGTCAGAGACCCAGTACTTC.

There are a few counts of this clone. The rearrangement joins TRBV18 to TRBJ2-1; D remains ambiguous. The germline V gene encodes CDR1 KGHSH and CDR2 LQKENI. The CDR3 extends over 14 amino acids. V was trimmed by 3 bases and J by 7 bases, leaving 13 bases between them. The CDR3, as DNA: TGTGCCAGCTCACCCCAGAATGGACGGAATGAGCAGTTCTTC. Amino acids: CASSPQNGRNEQFF.

CDR3 sequence reads: CASSFRGPGQGKETQYF. The CDR3 DNA reads TGTGCCAGCAGCTTTCGGGGACCGGGACAGGGAAAAGAGACCCAGTACTTC. The chain is built from TRBV5-6 and TRBJ2-5; 9 bases match TRBD1. Looked up from germline, CDR1 is SGHDT and CDR2 is YYEEEE. V was pared by 2 bases and J by 3 bases, with 11 bases of the junction left unmatched. The CDR3 has 17 amino acids.

V gene TRBV11-2 combines with J gene TRBJ2-7, with 10 bases fitting TRBD2. CDR1 and CDR2 (germline): SGHAT, FQNNGV. The CDR3 covers 15 residues. Trimming took 6 bases from V and 5 from J; bases not matched to a gene: 10. The CDR3 spells CASSRSGRSNHEQYF. CDR3 sequence (DNA): TGTGCCAGCAGTCGTAGCGGGAGGTCCAATCACGAGCAGTACTTC. The full variable domain, its missing parts supplied by reference TRBV11-2 and TRBJ2-7, is EAGVAQSPRYKIIEKRQSVAFWCNPISGHATLYWYQQILGQGPKLLIQFQNNGVVDDSQLPKDRFSAERLKGVDSTLKIQPAKLEDSAVYLCASSRSGRSNHEQYFGPGTRLTVT.

V is TRBV6-6 and J is TRBJ1-6, with TRBD1 matching 8 bases. The V gene's germline CDR1 is MNHNY and CDR2 SVGAGI (reference sequence). This CDR3 is built from 14 residues. V was pared by 5 bases and J by 7 bases, with 4 bases of the junction left unmatched. The CDR3: CASSQQGGNSPLHF. The CDR3 DNA reads as TGTGCCAGCAGTCAACAGGGGGGGAATTCACCCCTCCACTTT.

This clone was picked up a small number of times. The V gene is TRBV18, the J gene TRBJ1-2; unclear D gene. Per the germline V gene, CDR1 is KGHSH and CDR2 is LQKENI. Trimming shortened V by 0 bases and J by 3 bases, and 8 bases separated the two germline ends. This CDR3 region has 14 residues. The CDR3 reads CASSPPGIDYGYTF. CDR3 nucleotides: TGTGCCAGCTCACCACCGGGGATCGACTATGGCTACACCTTC.